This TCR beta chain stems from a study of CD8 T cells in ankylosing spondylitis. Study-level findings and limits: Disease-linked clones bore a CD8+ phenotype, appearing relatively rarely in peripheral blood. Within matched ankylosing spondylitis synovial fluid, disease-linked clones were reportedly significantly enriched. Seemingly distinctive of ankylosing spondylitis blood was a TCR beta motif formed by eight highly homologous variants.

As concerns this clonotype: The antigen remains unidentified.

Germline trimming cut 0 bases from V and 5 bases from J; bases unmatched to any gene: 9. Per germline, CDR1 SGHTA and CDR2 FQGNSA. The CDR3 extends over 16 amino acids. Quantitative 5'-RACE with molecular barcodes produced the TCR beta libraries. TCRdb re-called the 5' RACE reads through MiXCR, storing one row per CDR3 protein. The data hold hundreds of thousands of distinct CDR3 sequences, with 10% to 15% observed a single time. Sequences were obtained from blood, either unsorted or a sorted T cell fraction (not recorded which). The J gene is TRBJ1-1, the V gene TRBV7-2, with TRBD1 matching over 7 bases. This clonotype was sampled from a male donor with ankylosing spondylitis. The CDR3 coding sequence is TGTGCCAGCAGCTTAGCGCGGACAGGTCGAAGGACTGAAGCTTTCTTT. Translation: CASSLARTGRRTEAFF.